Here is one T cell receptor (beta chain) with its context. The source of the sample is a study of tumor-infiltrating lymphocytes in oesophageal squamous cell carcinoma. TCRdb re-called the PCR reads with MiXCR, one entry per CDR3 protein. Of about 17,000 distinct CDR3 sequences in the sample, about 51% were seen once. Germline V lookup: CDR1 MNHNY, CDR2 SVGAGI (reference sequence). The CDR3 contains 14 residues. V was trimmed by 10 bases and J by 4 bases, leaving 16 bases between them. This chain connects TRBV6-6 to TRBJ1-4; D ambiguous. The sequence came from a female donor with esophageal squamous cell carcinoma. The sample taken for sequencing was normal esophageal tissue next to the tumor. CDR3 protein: CATSRSRSNEKLFF. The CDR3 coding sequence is TGTGCCACTAGTAGGAGCAGAAGTAATGAAAAACTGTTTTTT.